This passage covers 7 T cell receptor beta chains from one sample sequenced in a study of T cell responses to AZD1222 COVID-19 vaccine. The assay was immunoSEQ multiplex PCR, and TCRdb's table has in-frame clones only and misses some. The sample gives 70,000 to 95,000 clones, around 87% of which show up once; under 3% is in the top ten. Sequenced material: peripheral blood, taken 28 days after the second AZD1222 dose. Every receptor here comes from an adult who received the AZD1222 COVID-19 vaccine.

This rearrangement joins TRBV11-2 to TRBJ2-7, with D perhaps matching TRBD1 (5 bases). CDR1 is SGHAT and CDR2 is FQNNGV in the germline V gene. The CDR3 is 15 amino acids. V was cut by 1 base and J by 0 bases, with 10 bases left in between. The CDR3 loop reads CASSLVLDNSYEQYF. The DNA of the CDR3 is TGTGCCAGCAGCTTAGTATTGGACAACTCCTACGAGCAGTACTTC.

The rearrangement links TRBV3-1 (or the pseudogene TRBV3-2) to TRBJ2-3; D is perhaps TRBD2 (5 bases). Germline V gene sequence: CDR1 LGHDT, CDR2 YNNKEL (reference sequence). Trimming pared 6 bases from V and 3 bases from J, leaving 13 bases between. This CDR3 contains 14 residues. The CDR3 DNA reads as TGTGCCAGCAGTCCCCCCGGGGTAACAGATACGCAGTATTTT. This sequence encodes CASSPPGVTDTQYF.

The chain combines TRBV29-1 with TRBJ2-7; maybe TRBD2 (5 bases). From germline, CDR1 is SQVTM and CDR2 ANQGSEA. V lost 6 bases to trimming and J lost 6 bases, with 18 bases between them. The CDR3 consists of 13 residues. CDR3 loop: CSVSLESQLEQYF. The DNA of the CDR3 is TGCAGCGTGTCACTAGAATCCCAGCTCGAGCAGTACTTC.

The V and J genes are TRBV4-3 and TRBJ2-5; 8 nucleotides match TRBD1. CDR1 is LGHNA, CDR2 YSLEER, per germline. The CDR3 is made up of 16 amino acids. V gave up 0 bases and J gave up 3 bases; unmatched junction bases: 6. CDR3 nucleotide sequence: TGCGCCAGCAGCCAAGATTTTGACAGGGGCGAAGAGACCCAGTACTTC. It yields the protein CASSQDFDRGEETQYF.

The chain carries TRBV4-3 and TRBJ2-2, with unresolved D. V gave up 4 bases and J gave up 4 bases, with 16 bases separating them. CDR3 length: 16 residues. Germline loops: CDR1 LGHNA, CDR2 YSLEER. The CDR3 DNA follows: TGCGCCAGCAGCCTTGAAAAGGCCTACAGCACCGGGGAGCTGTTTTTT. It codes for CASSLEKAYSTGELFF.

V usage is TRBV19 and J usage is TRBJ1-1; the D gene is possibly TRBD1 (6 bases). Trimming took 3 bases from V and 1 from J, leaving 6 bases between them. There are 13 residues in the CDR3. Germline-derived CDR1 and CDR2 are LNHDA and SQIVND (reference sequence). This chain's CDR3 is CASSMGANTEAFF. The CDR3 coding sequence is TGTGCCAGTAGTATGGGGGCGAACACTGAAGCTTTCTTT.

This rearrangement joins TRBV24-1 to TRBJ2-3; maybe TRBD1 (5 bases). Germline V gene data show CDR1 as KGHDR and CDR2 as SFDVKD. Trimming removed 8 bases at V and 5 bases at J, with 10 bases between. The CDR3 spans 12 residues. CDR3 nucleotides: TGTGCCACCAAAGGGGCTGGAGATACGCAGTATTTT. It specifies CATKGAGDTQYF.